This T cell receptor (beta chain) was profiled in a study of blood T cell repertoires in COVID-19. Study at large: PBMCs, B-cell-depleted T cells, or T cells provided the cDNA or gDNA that made up the material.

In the authors' workflow: Estimated nucleated cell counts came from reference gene primer amplification. The repertoire was sequenced with immunoSEQ multiplex PCR; TCRdb's copy has only in-frame clones and lacks some. V, J and clone size are those of that table, while D and trimming were read from the DNA. The sample lists about 100,000 clones, roughly 69% seen once, with roughly 6.2% in the top ten. The V gene's germline CDR1 is MNHEY and CDR2 SVGAGI. J gave up 0 bases and V 4 bases, and 5 bases lay outside the gene matches. The CDR3 spans 16 residues. This receptor was obtained from a man older than 75 with acute or convalescent COVID-19. The chain is built from TRBV6-5 and TRBJ2-2; 7 bases map to TRBD1. Sequences were obtained from peripheral blood. The CDR3 DNA reads as TGTGCCAGCAGTTCACGACAGGGAGCGAACACCGGGGAGCTGTTTTTT. It translates to CASSSRQGANTGELFF.